This TCR beta chain was identified during a study of blood T cell repertoires in COVID-19. On the study more broadly: Samples of COVID-19 (acute and convalescent) were obtained from the United States, Italy and Spain.

This study enrolled people aged about 18 to 90 from 20 to 25 US geographic areas. The CDR3 has 15 residues. Germline loops: CDR1 MNHEY, CDR2 SMNVEV (reference sequence). Trimming left V 3 bases short and J 4 bases short, with 12 bases between. Here immunoSEQ multiplex PCR was the method, and the copy in TCRdb shows in-frame clones only, minus some. The table includes hundreds of thousands of clones, 89% detected once. The chain combines TRBV27 with TRBJ1-4; perhaps TRBD1 as D (6 bases). The sample comprised PBMCs or T cells enriched from blood (not recorded which). The source is a woman aged 40-49 years who had recovered from COVID-19. The CDR3 loop is CASSFKTGYNEKLFF. CDR3 in DNA: TGTGCCAGCAGTTTCAAAACAGGGTATAATGAAAAACTGTTTTTT.